This T cell receptor (beta chain) was identified during a study of shared clonotypes between healthy human individuals. This clone has only a few counts. On ten immunoSEQ deep assay plates, unsorted PBMC DNA was sequenced. Clones were sequenced by immunoSEQ multiplex PCR, and TCRdb holds only the in-frame ones, with some missing. The sample yields about 490,000 clones, 78% seen once. This CDR3 spans 15 amino acids. Germline assignment: CDR1 SGHTA and CDR2 FQGNSA. V shed 2 bases and J 7 bases; nucleotides not matched to a gene: 4. The TCR comes from a woman in her 40s in good health. Some clones in this sample may be carry-over from other donors' samples. The sample comprised PBMCs. V is TRBV7-2 and J is TRBJ2-2; 10 bases fit TRBD2. CDR3 coding DNA: TGTGCCAGCAGCTTACTAGCGGGAGCGATCGGGGAGCTGTTTTTT. It is translated as CASSLLAGAIGELFF.